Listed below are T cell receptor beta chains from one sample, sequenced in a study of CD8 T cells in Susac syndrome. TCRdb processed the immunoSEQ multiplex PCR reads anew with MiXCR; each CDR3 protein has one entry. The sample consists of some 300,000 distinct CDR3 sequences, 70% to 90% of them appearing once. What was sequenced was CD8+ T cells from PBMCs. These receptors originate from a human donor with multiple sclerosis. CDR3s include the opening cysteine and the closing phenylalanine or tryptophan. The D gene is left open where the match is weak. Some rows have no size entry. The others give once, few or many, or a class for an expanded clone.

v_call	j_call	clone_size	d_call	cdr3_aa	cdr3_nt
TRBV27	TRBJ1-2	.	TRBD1	CASSTDRGDGYTF	TGTGCCAGCAGCACGGACAGGGGAGATGGCTACACCTTC
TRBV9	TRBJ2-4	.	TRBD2	CASSEGLAGLAKNIQYF	TGTGCCAGCAGCGAGGGACTAGCGGGATTAGCCAAAAACATTCAGTACTTC
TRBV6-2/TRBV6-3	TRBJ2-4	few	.	CASSYSIELAKNIQYF	TGTGCCAGCAGTTACAGTATCGAGCTAGCCAAAAACATTCAGTACTTC
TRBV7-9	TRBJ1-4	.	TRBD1	CASSPTGSGVNEKLFF	TGTGCCAGCAGCCCGACAGGGAGTGGGGTTAATGAAAAACTGTTTTTT
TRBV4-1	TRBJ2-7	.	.	CASSKGGSISEQYF	TGCGCCAGCAGTAAGGGGGGAAGTATTTCCGAGCAGTACTTC
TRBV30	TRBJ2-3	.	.	CAWSIGGTDTQYF	TGTGCCTGGTCTATCGGTGGCACAGATACGCAGTATTTT
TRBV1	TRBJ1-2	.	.	CTSKTGTGDRGYTF	TGCACCAGCAAGACCGGGACAGGGGACCGAGGCTACACCTTC
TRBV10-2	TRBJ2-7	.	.	CASSESLVYEQYF	TGCGCCAGCAGTGAGTCTTTAGTTTACGAGCAGTACTTC
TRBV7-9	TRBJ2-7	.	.	CASSLESEQYF	TGTGCCAGCAGCCTAGAGTCCGAGCAGTACTTC
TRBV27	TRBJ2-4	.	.	CASSKAGSWGELAKNIQYF	TGTGCCAGCAGCAAAGCGGGTAGTTGGGGTGAACTAGCCAAAAACATTCAGTACTTC
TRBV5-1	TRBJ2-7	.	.	CASSFRDATYEQYF	TGCGCCAGCAGCTTCCGGGACGCCACCTACGAGCAGTACTTC
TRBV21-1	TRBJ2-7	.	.	CASSKSGLAGYEQYF	TGTGCCAGCAGCAAGTCGGGACTAGCGGGGTACGAGCAGTACTTC
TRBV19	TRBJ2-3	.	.	CAISKRGWATDTQYF	TGTGCCATTTCGAAGCGCGGGTGGGCCACAGATACGCAGTATTTT
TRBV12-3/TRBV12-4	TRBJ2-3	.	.	CASRSAGTSRDTQYF	TGTGCCAGCAGGTCCGCAGGGACTTCTCGGGATACGCAGTATTTT
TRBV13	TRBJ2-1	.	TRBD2	CASSWGLAGANEQFF	TGTGCCAGCAGCTGGGGACTAGCGGGTGCAAATGAGCAGTTCTTC
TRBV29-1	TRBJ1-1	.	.	CSVAPGSEAFF	TGCAGCGTTGCCCCGGGTTCTGAAGCTTTCTTT
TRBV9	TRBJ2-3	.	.	CASSVGVDPRTDTQYF	TGTGCCAGCAGCGTAGGCGTTGATCCTAGGACGGATACGCAGTATTTT
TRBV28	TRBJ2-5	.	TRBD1	CASTLLPGQQETQYF	TGTGCCAGCACCCTCCTCCCGGGACAGCAAGAGACCCAGTACTTC
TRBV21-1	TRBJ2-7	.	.	CASTDQHPGLAEIYEQYF	TGTGCCAGCACCGATCAACACCCGGGACTAGCGGAGATATACGAGCAGTACTTC
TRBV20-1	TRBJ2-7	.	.	CSAREHRDDTYEQYF	TGCAGTGCTAGAGAACACCGGGACGATACCTACGAGCAGTACTTC
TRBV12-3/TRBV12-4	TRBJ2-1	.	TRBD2	CASSQRGLAGQVEQFF	TGTGCCAGCAGTCAGAGGGGACTAGCGGGACAAGTTGAGCAGTTCTTC
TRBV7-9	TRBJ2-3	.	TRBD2	CATRSGGSTDTQYF	TGTGCCACCCGTAGCGGGGGAAGCACAGATACGCAGTATTTT
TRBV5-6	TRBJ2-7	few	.	CVSSFDSYEQYF	TGTGTCAGCAGCTTTGACAGCTACGAGCAGTACTTC
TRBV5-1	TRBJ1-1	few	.	CASSLDRRVLNTEAFF	TGCGCCAGCAGCTTGGATCGTCGGGTATTGAACACTGAAGCTTTCTTT
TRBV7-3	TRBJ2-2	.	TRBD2	CASSLNRWLAGDTGELFF	TGTGCCAGCAGCTTAAATCGTTGGCTAGCGGGAGATACCGGGGAGCTGTTTTTT
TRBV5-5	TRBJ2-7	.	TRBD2	CASSLDVGTSGYLGYEQYF	TGTGCCAGCAGCTTGGATGTCGGGACTAGCGGGTATTTGGGCTACGAGCAGTACTTC
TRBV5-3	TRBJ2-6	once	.	CARSSPGLRVGANVLTF	TGTGCCAGAAGCTCACCTGGCCTCAGGGTTGGGGCCAACGTCCTGACTTTC
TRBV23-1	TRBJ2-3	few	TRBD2	CASSPPRGGPRTDTQYF	TGCGCCAGCAGTCCCCCCCGGGGGGGACCCCGCACAGATACGCAGTATTTT
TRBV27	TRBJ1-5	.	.	CASSLSGYQPQHF	TGTGCCAGCAGTTTATCCGGTTATCAGCCCCAGCATTTT
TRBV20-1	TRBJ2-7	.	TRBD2	CSATELAGQEDEQYF	TGCAGTGCTACCGAACTAGCGGGACAAGAAGACGAGCAGTACTTC
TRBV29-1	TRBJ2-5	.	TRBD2	CSVGTSGRAGGEETQYF	TGCAGCGTGGGGACTAGCGGGAGGGCCGGAGGGGAAGAGACCCAGTACTTC
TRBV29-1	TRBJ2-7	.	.	CSVRGINYEQYF	TGCAGCGTGAGGGGGATCAACTACGAGCAGTACTTC
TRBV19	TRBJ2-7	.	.	CASSTIPGTESYEQYF	TGTGCCAGTAGTACTATCCCCGGGACCGAGTCCTACGAGCAGTACTTC
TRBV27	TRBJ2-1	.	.	CASRGGNNEQFF	TGTGCCAGTAGGGGGGGAAACAATGAGCAGTTCTTC
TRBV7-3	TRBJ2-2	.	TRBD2	CASSLSADGRAVNTGELFF	TGTGCCAGCAGCTTATCGGCCGACGGGAGGGCCGTGAACACCGGGGAGCTGTTTTTT
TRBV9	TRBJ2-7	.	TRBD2	CASSVAPSGSYEQYF	TGTGCCAGCAGCGTAGCCCCTAGCGGCTCCTACGAGCAGTACTTC
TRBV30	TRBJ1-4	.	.	CAWSVLYDLPTNEKLFF	TGTGCCTGGAGTGTACTCTACGACTTACCAACTAATGAAAAACTGTTTTTT
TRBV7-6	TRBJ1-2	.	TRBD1	CASSPYLAGDRPTRNYGYTF	TGTGCCAGCAGCCCATACTTAGCCGGGGACAGACCCACAAGAAACTATGGCTACACCTTC
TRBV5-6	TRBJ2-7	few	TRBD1	CASMGWTGAYEQYF	TGTGCCAGCATGGGGTGGACAGGGGCCTACGAGCAGTACTTC
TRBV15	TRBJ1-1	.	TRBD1	CATSYPGQGNPEAFF	TGTGCCACCAGTTACCCGGGACAGGGGAACCCTGAAGCTTTCTTT
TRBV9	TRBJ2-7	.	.	CASSILWTVYSYEQYF	TGTGCCAGCAGCATCCTCTGGACAGTATATTCCTACGAGCAGTACTTC
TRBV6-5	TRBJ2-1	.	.	CASSYSLGDEQFF	TGTGCCAGCAGTTACTCTCTAGGGGATGAGCAGTTCTTC
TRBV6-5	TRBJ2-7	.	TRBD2	CASSYGSGRAYEQYF	TGTGCCAGCAGTTACGGCAGCGGGAGGGCCTACGAGCAGTACTTC
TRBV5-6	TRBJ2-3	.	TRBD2	CASSDPGRGRARDTQYF	TGTGCCAGCAGCGACCCCGGGCGCGGGAGGGCCAGAGATACGCAGTATTTT
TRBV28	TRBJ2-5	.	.	CASKPGPDSWETQYF	TGTGCCAGCAAACCGGGACCAGACTCCTGGGAGACCCAGTACTTC
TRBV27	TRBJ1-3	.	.	CASSLGPGNTIYF	TGTGCCAGCAGTTTAGGGCCGGGAAACACCATATATTTT
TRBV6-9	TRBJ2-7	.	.	CASAKNYNRAAYEQYF	TGTGCCAGCGCCAAAAACTATAACAGGGCAGCCTACGAGCAGTACTTC
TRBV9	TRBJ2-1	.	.	CASSPRGGWEQFF	TGTGCCAGCAGCCCGAGGGGCGGATGGGAGCAGTTCTTC
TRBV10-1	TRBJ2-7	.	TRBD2	CASSESSGSPEQYF	TGCGCCAGCAGTGAGTCTAGCGGGAGTCCCGAGCAGTACTTC
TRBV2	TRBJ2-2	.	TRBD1	CASSFPRDRGRTGELFF	TGTGCCAGCAGTTTTCCCCGGGACAGGGGGCGAACCGGGGAGCTGTTTTTT